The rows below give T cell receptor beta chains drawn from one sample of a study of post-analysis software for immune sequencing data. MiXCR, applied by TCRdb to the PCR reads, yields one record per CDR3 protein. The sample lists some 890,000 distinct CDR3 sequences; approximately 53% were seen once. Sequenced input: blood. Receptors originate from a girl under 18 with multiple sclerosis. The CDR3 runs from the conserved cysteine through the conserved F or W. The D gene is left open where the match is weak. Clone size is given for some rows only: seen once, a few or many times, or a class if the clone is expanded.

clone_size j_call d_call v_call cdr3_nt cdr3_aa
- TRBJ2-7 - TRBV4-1 TGCGCCAGCAGCCAAAATAGGGGGGCCTACGAGCAGTACTTC CASSQNRGAYEQYF
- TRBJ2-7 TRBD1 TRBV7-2 TGTGCCAGCAGCGCAACACAGGGGTCCCTCTCCGAAGAGCAGTACTTC CASSATQGSLSEEQYF
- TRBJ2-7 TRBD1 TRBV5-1 TGCGCCAGCAGCTTAACTAAGACAGGGGGCTCCTACGAGCAGTACTTC CASSLTKTGGSYEQYF
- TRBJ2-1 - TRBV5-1 TGCGCCAGCAGCTCAGGAGAAACCTACAATGAGCAGTTCTTC CASSSGETYNEQFF
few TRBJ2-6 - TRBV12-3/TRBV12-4 TGTGCCAGCAGTTTGGGGGAATCTGGGGCCAACGTCCTGACTTTC CASSLGESGANVLTF
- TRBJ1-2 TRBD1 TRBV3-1 TGTGCCAGCAGCCCCCGACAGAGACAGGGCTCTGGCTACACCTTC CASSPRQRQGSGYTF
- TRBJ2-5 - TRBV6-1 TGTGCCAGCAGGGAAGTTACCCCCTCAACGGAGACCCAGTACTTC CASREVTPSTETQYF
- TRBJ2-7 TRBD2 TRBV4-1 TGCGCCAGCAGCCAAGTTCCTATAGCGGGGGGGCTGAGCTACGAGCAGTACTTC CASSQVPIAGGLSYEQYF
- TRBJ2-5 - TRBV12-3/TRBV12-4 TGTGCCAGCAGTTTAACTCTATTGGAGGGGGGAGAGACCCAGTACTTC CASSLTLLEGGETQYF
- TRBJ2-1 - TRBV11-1 TGTGCCAGCAGCTTACTATTCGGACAGCCAAGGGTTGAGCAGTTCTTC CASSLLFGQPRVEQFF
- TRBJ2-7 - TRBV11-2 TGTGCCAGCAGCTTGGTTATGGCGCAGGGTCGTAGCTCCTACGAGCAGTACTTC CASSLVMAQGRSSYEQYF
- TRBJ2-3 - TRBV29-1 TGCAGCGTTGTTGCGAGCACAGATACGCAGTATTTT CSVVASTDTQYF
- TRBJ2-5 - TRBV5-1 TGCGCCAGCAGCTTAGCGGTTAACCAAGAGACCCAGTACTTC CASSLAVNQETQYF